A selection of T cell receptor beta chains follows, all from one sample in a study of early T cells in non-severe SARS-CoV-2 infection. One entry per CDR3 protein, called by TCRdb with MiXCR from the 5' RACE reads. The sample has tens of thousands of distinct CDR3 sequences; about 12% are singletons. The sequencing here drew on whole blood, taken at baseline. These receptors all come from an adult who was a healthcare worker with PCR-confirmed SARS-CoV-2 infection or an uninfected control (not recorded which). The donor label of this sample is uncertain. The CDR3 runs from the conserved cysteine through the conserved F or W. The order of the fields is clone size, V gene, D gene, J gene, CDR3 DNA, CDR3 protein. The D gene is left open where the match is weak. Size tells how often a clone was seen (once, few, many) or the class of an expanded clone, and some rows leave it out.

>many|TRBV6-5|-|TRBJ1-1
TGTGCCAGCAGTTATGGGGGGGCACGGACTGAAGCTTTCTTT
CASSYGGARTEAFF
>many|TRBV19|-|TRBJ1-1
TGTGCCAGTTCTGTGGTGGGGAAGACTGAAGCTTTCTTT
CASSVVGKTEAFF
>few|TRBV11-2|TRBD2|TRBJ2-7
TGTGCCAGCAGAATGGGACTAGCGGGAGTCGGCGAGCAGTACTTC
CASRMGLAGVGEQYF
>-|TRBV12-3/TRBV12-4|-|TRBJ2-3
TGTGCCAGCAGTTCTATCGCCTTCGAGCCGTATTTT
CASSSIAFEPYF
>-|TRBV11-2|-|TRBJ2-3
TGTGCCAGCAGCAACGTCGTGCGGGGCGGGATGCCCACAGATACGCAGTATTTT
CASSNVVRGGMPTDTQYF
>many|TRBV5-5|-|TRBJ1-2
TGTGCCAGCAGCCCTGGCTCGTACGGCGGCTACACCTTC
CASSPGSYGGYTF
>-|TRBV5-1|-|TRBJ1-1
TGCGCCAGCAGCCCTGGGGCAGGGACCACTGAAGCTTTCTTT
CASSPGAGTTEAFF
>-|TRBV18|TRBD2|TRBJ2-3
TGTGCCAGCTCACCTAGGACTAGCGAAAACACAGATACGCAGTATTTT
CASSPRTSENTDTQYF
>-|TRBV2|-|TRBJ2-2
TGTGCCAGCAGTGAACAGGGTGAAATCGGGGAGCTGTTTTTT
CASSEQGEIGELFF
>few|TRBV29-1|-|TRBJ2-5
TGCAGCGTTGAAGATCCCAGGGCGAGGCAAGAGACCCAGTACTTC
CSVEDPRARQETQYF
>few|TRBV6-1|-|TRBJ1-3
TGTGCCAGCAGTGTCGCGGGCTCTGGAAACACCATATATTTT
CASSVAGSGNTIYF
>few|TRBV12-3/TRBV12-4|-|TRBJ1-5
TGTGCCAGCAGTTTGGGACTTCAGAATCAGCCCCAGCATTTT
CASSLGLQNQPQHF
>few|TRBV4-2|-|TRBJ2-7
TGTGCCAGCAGCCAACAACCAACCTACGAGCAGTACTTC
CASSQQPTYEQYF
>-|TRBV4-1|-|TRBJ1-2
TGCGCCAGCAGCCAAGAGGCACAGGGATTTTTCGGGGGCTACACCTTC
CASSQEAQGFFGGYTF
>few|TRBV18|-|TRBJ1-2
TGTGCCAGCTCACCACTTGCAGGGATGGGCTATGGCTACACCTTC
CASSPLAGMGYGYTF
>many|TRBV12-3/TRBV12-4|-|TRBJ2-2
TGTGCCACCCGGGTGGACACGAACACCGGGGAGCTGTTTTTT
CATRVDTNTGELFF
>-|TRBV30|-|TRBJ1-4
TGTGCCTGGAGGGAGAAGGAAAAACTGTTTTTT
CAWREKEKLFF
>few|TRBV11-2|TRBD2|TRBJ2-7
TGTGCCAGCAGCTTACCTAGCGGGGGGTACCGCGAACCCTACGAGCAGTACTTC
CASSLPSGGYREPYEQYF
>-|TRBV5-4|-|TRBJ1-6
TGTGCCAGCAGCCTTCGGACCGAACTCGAGGCGCCCCTCCACTTT
CASSLRTELEAPLHF
>-|TRBV12-3/TRBV12-4|TRBD2|TRBJ2-1
TGTGCCAGCAGTTTCGGGCTAGCGGGAGCCAATGAGCAGTTCTTC
CASSFGLAGANEQFF
>-|TRBV5-4|-|TRBJ2-1
TGTGCCAGCAGCTTGCCTTACAATGAGCAGTTCTTC
CASSLPYNEQFF
>few|TRBV10-3|-|TRBJ2-3
TGTGCCATCAGAGCGGAGAAAGATACGCAGTATTTT
CAIRAEKDTQYF
>-|TRBV6-5|-|TRBJ2-2
TGTGCCAGCCGGTGGTTGTCGGGCACCGGGGAGCTGTTTTTT
CASRWLSGTGELFF
>many|TRBV29-1|TRBD1|TRBJ2-7
TGCAGCGTCTCCGTTAAGAGGACAGGGAGGTCCAACGAGCAGTACTTC
CSVSVKRTGRSNEQYF
>many|TRBV5-1|TRBD2|TRBJ2-3
TGCGCCAGCAGCCTGGGGACTAGCGGGTTACCTAGCACAGATACGCAGTATTTT
CASSLGTSGLPSTDTQYF
>-|TRBV11-2|TRBD1|TRBJ2-1
TGTGCCAGCAGCCCGAGACAGGGGAATGAGCAGTTCTTC
CASSPRQGNEQFF
>-|TRBV6-4|-|TRBJ2-4
TGTGCCAGCAGTGACTTACCAGGGCAGAGAAACATTCAGTACTTC
CASSDLPGQRNIQYF
>many|TRBV20-1|-|TRBJ2-1
TGCAGTGCCCACCCCATCGGGGCCGCCGAGCAGTTCTTC
CSAHPIGAAEQFF
>few|TRBV5-5|-|TRBJ1-3
TGTGCCAGCAGCTTGGAGCTGGGGCGAGGAAACACCATATATTTT
CASSLELGRGNTIYF
>-|TRBV7-9|TRBD1|TRBJ2-3
TGTGCCTGCAGACAAACCGGGACAGAGACAGATACGCAGTATTTT
CACRQTGTETDTQYF
>-|TRBV12-3/TRBV12-4|TRBD2|TRBJ2-1
TGTGCCAGCAGTCCCCTAGCGGGGGGAGCTTACAATGAGCAGTTCTTC
CASSPLAGGAYNEQFF
>many|TRBV19|TRBD2|TRBJ2-2
TGTGCCAGTAGTATATCTCCTAGCGGGGGGTACACCGGGGAGCTGTTTTTT
CASSISPSGGYTGELFF
>few|TRBV20-1|-|TRBJ2-1
TGCAGTGCTAGACCGGGATTCGATGAGCAGTTCTTC
CSARPGFDEQFF
>-|TRBV7-2|-|TRBJ2-5
TGTGCCAGCAGCTTAGTGAGGACAGTAGAGACCCAGTACTTC
CASSLVRTVETQYF
>many|TRBV20-1|-|TRBJ2-7
TGCAGTGCTCAGGCTAGCTCCTACGAGCAGTACTTC
CSAQASSYEQYF
>-|TRBV20-1|-|TRBJ2-1
TGCAGTGCTACGGTGGAAAGCGATGAGCAGTTCTTC
CSATVESDEQFF
>-|TRBV30|TRBD1|TRBJ2-7
TGTGCCTGGAGTGTACAGGGGTACGAGCAGTACTTC
CAWSVQGYEQYF
>-|TRBV12-3/TRBV12-4|-|TRBJ1-2
TGTGCCAGCAGTTTTGGGGGGCGCGGTGACTATGGCTACACCTTC
CASSFGGRGDYGYTF
>many|TRBV30|-|TRBJ2-7
TGTGCCTGGCGCCCCCGGGTCTACGAGCAGTACTTC
CAWRPRVYEQYF
>-|TRBV7-2|-|TRBJ1-1
TGTGCCAGCAGTAAGGGAGTTACCGCTGAAGCTTTCTTT
CASSKGVTAEAFF
>-|TRBV7-2|-|TRBJ1-5
TGTGCCAGCAGCTTCACTCAGGGTACTCAGCCCCAGCATTTT
CASSFTQGTQPQHF
>few|TRBV19|-|TRBJ2-3
TGTGCCAGTAGTAATAGGGGAATTAGCACAGATACGCAGTATTTT
CASSNRGISTDTQYF
>many|TRBV5-1|-|TRBJ2-1
TGCGCCAGCAGCTTGGACCGGGGGACTTACAATGAGCAGTTCTTC
CASSLDRGTYNEQFF
>few|TRBV3-1|-|TRBJ2-7
TGTGCCAGCAGCCAAGAAACAGGAGTACCCCACTACGAGCAGTACTTC
CASSQETGVPHYEQYF
>-|TRBV5-1|-|TRBJ2-5
TGCGCCAGCAGCTTGGCTAGGGATGAGACCCAGTACTTC
CASSLARDETQYF
>few|TRBV6-5|-|TRBJ2-7
TGTGCCAGCAGTCCCTCGGGCCCAAGGGGGTTCCACGAGCAGTACTTC
CASSPSGPRGFHEQYF